This entry is about one TCR beta chain. The source of the sample is a study of blood T cell repertoires in COVID-19. Across the whole study: Samples representing acute and convalescent COVID-19 were sourced from the United States, Italy and Spain. Sample material is recorded as cDNA or gDNA derived from T cells, B-cell-depleted T cells, or PBMCs.

Methods used by the authors: Estimation of nucleated cell counts relied on the amplification of reference gene primers. Using immunoSEQ multiplex PCR, the repertoire was profiled, and TCRdb retains in-frame clones only, with some absent. V and J calls and clone size are given by that table; D and trimming were obtained from the DNA. The sample contains 200,000 to 250,000 clones, roughly 80% of which appear only once. The V gene's germline CDR1 is SNHLY and CDR2 FYNNEI. The CDR3 has 14 amino acids. Trimming cost V 3 bases and J 7 bases, with 12 bases left between them. Sequencing was performed on peripheral blood. The sequence came from a woman of 80 years or more with acute or convalescent COVID-19. The rearrangement uses TRBV2 and TRBJ1-4; possibly TRBD1 for D (5 bases). The CDR3 coding sequence is TGTGCCAGCAGTGAGGACAACGGGAGTGAAAAACTGTTTTTT. It is translated as CASSEDNGSEKLFF.